These 10 T cell receptor beta chains were all obtained from the same sample, sequenced in a study of shared clonotypes between healthy human individuals. As defined, naive CD8 cells were CD45RO-negative and positively selected for CCR7, with terminally differentiated effector memory CD45RA+ cells excluded. Here immunoSEQ multiplex PCR was the method, and the copy in TCRdb shows in-frame clones only, minus some. The data contain about 2 million clones, approximately 94% of them singletons. Sample: naive CD8+ T cells sorted from blood. These receptors were obtained from a man younger than 35 in good health.

The chain is built from TRBV9 and TRBJ2-7, with D uncertain. In germline, CDR1 is SGDLS, CDR2 YYNGEE. V lost 3 bases to trimming and J lost 3 bases, with 10 bases between them. The CDR3 consists of 13 residues. The CDR3 reads CASSGTSHYEQYF. The CDR3 DNA follows: TGTGCCAGCAGCGGGACCTCCCACTACGAGCAGTACTTC.

V gene TRBV27 combines with J gene TRBJ2-3, with D perhaps TRBD1 (6 bases). The CDR3 contains 16 residues. V gave up 5 bases and J gave up 2 bases, with 17 bases separating them. Germline V gene sequence: CDR1 MNHEY, CDR2 SMNVEV (reference sequence). CDR3 in amino acids: CASSGNQGWDTDTQYF. The CDR3 DNA reads TGTGCCAGCAGTGGAAATCAGGGGTGGGACACAGATACGCAGTATTTT.

This chain joins TRBV11-2 and TRBJ2-3; TRBD2 matches 9 bases. Looked up from germline, CDR1 is SGHAT and CDR2 is FQNNGV. CDR3 length: 13 residues. Trimming at V came to 10 bases and at J to 8 bases, leaving 10 bases not matched to a gene. The CDR3 sequence is CATTAGGGGTQYF. The CDR3 DNA reads TGTGCCACCACAGCGGGGGGCGGAGGTACGCAGTATTTT.

This chain links TRBV5-6 with TRBJ1-2; no clear D gene. Germline CDR1 SGHDT, CDR2 YYEEEE. The V gene lost 3 bases and the J gene lost 1 base, with 13 bases spanning the gap. CDR3 length: 15 amino acids. DNA of the CDR3: TGTGCCAGCAGCTCCCAAAGCGGATTTAACTATGGCTACACCTTC. This translates into CASSSQSGFNYGYTF.

The gene calls are TRBV5-1 and TRBJ1-1; possibly TRBD1 for D (6 bases). V was clipped by 0 bases and J by 11 bases, with 32 bases between them. Germline CDR1 reads SGHRS; CDR2 reads YFSETQ. This CDR3 is built from 19 residues. CDR3 protein: CASSLVAGAPGMSSRSAFF. CDR3 DNA: TGCGCCAGCAGCTTGGTGGCGGGGGCGCCAGGGATGAGTTCGCGGTCGGCTTTCTTT.

The chain uses TRBV11-2 and TRBJ2-7; D is uncertain. The CDR3 extends over 14 amino acids. Per germline, CDR1 SGHAT and CDR2 FQNNGV. The germline V and J ends were trimmed by 1 base and 3 bases, with 10 bases remaining between them. CDR3 region: CASSLVSENYEQYF. As DNA, the CDR3 is TGTGCCAGCAGCTTAGTAAGCGAAAACTACGAGCAGTACTTC.

This sequence joins TRBV9 and TRBJ2-3, with 7 bases matching TRBD2. The CDR3 totals 17 residues. Trimming cost V 4 bases and J 1 base; bases outside gene matches: 12. Germline loops: CDR1 SGDLS, CDR2 YYNGEE. Written as DNA, the CDR3 is TGTGCCAGCAGCCCCCGGCAAGGGAGGGTAGGCACAGATACGCAGTATTTT. This codes for CASSPRQGRVGTDTQYF.

J is TRBJ1-1 and V is TRBV30; 7 nucleotides align to TRBD1. This CDR3 region has 13 residues. Germline assignment: CDR1 GTSNPN and CDR2 SVGIG (reference sequence). V lost 5 bases and J lost 4; bases outside the gene matches: 7. CDR3 bases: TGTGCCTGGGATCAGGGGGGGGGCACTGAAGCTTTCTTT. Amino acids: CAWDQGGGTEAFF.

The chain recombines TRBV6-6 with TRBJ1-2, with D unresolved. Trimming left V 4 bases short and J 7 bases short, with 7 bases between. The CDR3 totals 11 residues. From germline, CDR1 is MNHNY and CDR2 SVGAGI (reference sequence). The CDR3 bases are TGTGCCAGCAGTTCGGGGATTGGCTACACCTTC. Protein product: CASSSGIGYTF.

The rearrangement links TRBV6-5 to TRBJ1-5; 8 nucleotides agree with TRBD1. V lost 1 base, J lost 5 bases, and 4 bases stayed unmatched. The germline CDR1 and CDR2 sequences are MNHEY and SVGAGI. This CDR3 is built from 15 residues. In DNA form, the CDR3 reads TGTGCCAGCAGTTACTTACCGACAGGGGATCAGCCCCAGCATTTT. It yields the protein CASSYLPTGDQPQHF.